These T cell receptor beta chains were read from a single sample in a study of cytomegalovirus exposure and HLA in healthy donors. Profiling relied on immunoSEQ multiplex PCR, and the TCRdb table lists in-frame clones only, not all of them. Of 130,000 or so clones in the sample, 60% to 80% were seen once. Sample: PBMCs. Every receptor here comes from a female donor in good health and CMV-seronegative. Each CDR3 is given with its conserved first and last residue. Each record gives: clone size, V gene, D gene, J gene, CDR3 DNA, CDR3 protein. D genes are given only for firm matches. A row's size may be missing; if present it is once, few, many or a size class.

>.|TRBV15|TRBD2|TRBJ2-3
TGTGCCACCAGCAGAGGGACTAGCGGGAGGGGTCTCAGTAGCACAGATACGCAGTATTTT
CATSRGTSGRGLSSTDTQYF
>once|TRBV11-3|TRBD1|TRBJ1-3
TGTGCCAGCAGCAGGACAGGGGCTGGAAACACCATATATTTT
CASSRTGAGNTIYF
>.|TRBV28|TRBD1|TRBJ2-3
TGTGCCAGCAGTTTACTCCACCTCAACAGGGGGAGGAGCACAGATACGCAGTATTTT
CASSLLHLNRGRSTDTQYF
>.|TRBV13|TRBD2|TRBJ2-5
TGTGCCAGCAGCTTAAATCTAGCGGGGACCCAAGAGACCCAGTACTTC
CASSLNLAGTQETQYF
>.|TRBV18|TRBD1|TRBJ1-1
TGTGCCAGCTCCCGCGAGACAGGGGGCGTCACTGAAGCTTTCTTT
CASSRETGGVTEAFF
>once|TRBV4-3|.|TRBJ2-3
TGCGCCAGCAGCCAAGATTGGGCCTCAAAATTAGATACGCAGTATTTT
CASSQDWASKLDTQYF
>.|TRBV7-2|TRBD2|TRBJ2-1
TGTGCCAGCAGCTTATCACTAGCGTCGAATGAGCAGTTCTTC
CASSLSLASNEQFF
>.|TRBV11-2|TRBD1|TRBJ1-5
TGTGCCAGCAGCTTAGACGGGACAGGGCCGCGACAGCCCCAGCATTTT
CASSLDGTGPRQPQHF
>.|TRBV28|TRBD1|TRBJ1-5
TGTGCCAGCACGGGACAGGGTGATCAGCCCCAGCATTTT
CASTGQGDQPQHF
>.|TRBV18|.|TRBJ1-2
TGTGCCAGCTCACCACGGGTCCTAGCGGACTATGGCTACACCTTC
CASSPRVLADYGYTF
>once|TRBV2|TRBD1|TRBJ2-5
TGTGCCAGCAGGGAGGACAGGGGGGCCCAGTACTTC
CASREDRGAQYF
>.|TRBV5-1|TRBD1|TRBJ1-2
TGCGCCAGCAGCTCGTTGGTGGGCACAGGGGGTCGTGGCTACACCTTC
CASSSLVGTGGRGYTF
>.|TRBV29-1|.|TRBJ2-7
TGCAGCGTTGCTCGGCAGGGCTACTACGAGCAGTACTTC
CSVARQGYYEQYF
>.|TRBV27|TRBD2|TRBJ2-3
TGTCGTAGCGGGAGATACGCTAGCGCAGATACGCAGTATTTT
CRSGRYASADTQYF